Each of the 21 T cell receptor beta chains below was sequenced from the same sample in a study of T cell responses to AZD1222 COVID-19 vaccine. Here immunoSEQ multiplex PCR was the method, and the copy in TCRdb shows in-frame clones only, minus some. The sample contains around 130,000 clones, 88% of which appear only once. The sample consisted of peripheral blood, taken 28 days after the second AZD1222 dose. Receptor source: an adult who received the AZD1222 COVID-19 vaccine.

The gene calls are TRBV7-2 and TRBJ2-1; 12 nucleotides align to TRBD1. Germline V gene sequence: CDR1 SGHTA, CDR2 FQGNSA. V gave up 0 bases and J gave up 12 bases; unmatched junction bases: 6. CDR3 length equals 15 residues. CDR3 in amino acids: CASSLAGTGGGRQFF. The CDR3 nucleotides are TGTGCCAGCAGCTTAGCGGGGACAGGGGGCGGTAGGCAGTTCTTC.

This chain uses TRBV15 with TRBJ2-7, with 7 bases fitting TRBD2. There are 15 residues in the CDR3. V shed 8 bases and J 4 bases; nucleotides not matched to a gene: 14. Germline loops: CDR1 LNHNV, CDR2 YYDKDF (reference sequence). The CDR3 region has the DNA TGTGCCACCGGCACGACTAGCACGGAGGATTACGAGCAGTACTTC. This sequence encodes CATGTTSTEDYEQYF. The full variable domain, rest sourced from reference TRBV15 and TRBJ2-7, is DAMVIQNPRYQVTQFGKPVTLSCSQTLNHNVMYWYQQKSSQAPKLLFHYYDKDFNNEADTPDNFQSRRPNTSFCFLDIRSPGLGDTAMYLCATGTTSTEDYEQYFGPGTRLTVT.

The genes are TRBV19 and TRBJ2-5; 8 bases align to TRBD2. CDR1 and CDR2 (germline): LNHDA, SQIVND (reference sequence). This CDR3 spans 15 amino acids. V lost 5 bases, J lost 4 bases, and 9 bases stayed unmatched. CDR3 sequence reads: CASSLTGGSRETQYF. The CDR3 DNA sequence: TGTGCCAGTAGTCTAACGGGAGGGAGCAGAGAGACCCAGTACTTC.

The gene calls are TRBV3-1 (or the pseudogene TRBV3-2) and TRBJ1-4; a weak D match, TRBD1 (5 bases). V lost 1 base to trimming and J lost 3 bases, with 12 bases between them. The CDR3 contains 16 residues. Germline values: CDR1 LGHDT, CDR2 YNNKEL (reference sequence). The DNA of the CDR3 is TGTGCCAGCAGCCAAGGGTCAGGGAGGGCTAATGAAAAACTGTTTTTT. Encoded protein: CASSQGSGRANEKLFF.

V is TRBV7-5 and J is TRBJ1-3. TRBV7-5 is a documented pseudogene. The CDR3 is made up of 15 amino acids. The CDR3 spells CARSIRPYSGNTIYF. Written as DNA, the CDR3 is TGTGCCAGAAGCATAAGGCCGTACTCTGGAAACACCATATATTTT.

The J gene is TRBJ2-1, the V gene TRBV3-1 (or the pseudogene TRBV3-2), with D possibly matching TRBD1 (6 bases). Germline CDR1 is LGHDT and CDR2 is YNNKEL (reference sequence). The ends were cut back, 0 bases at V and 8 bases at J, with 11 bases in the middle. CDR3 length: 14 amino acids. In DNA form, the CDR3 reads TGTGCCAGCAGCCAAGATCTCAGGGGTCATGAGCAGTTCTTC. Residues: CASSQDLRGHEQFF.

The CDR3 nucleotides read TGTGCCAGTAGTATAGGCCAGGGGCTACTTGAAGCTTTCTTT. Amino acid sequence: CASSIGQGLLEAFF. This rearrangement joins TRBV19 to TRBJ1-1; D perhaps matches TRBD1 (6 bases). The CDR3 consists of 14 residues. The germline CDR1 and CDR2 sequences are LNHDA and SQIVND (reference sequence). The V and J ends lost 1 base and 7 bases respectively, with 13 bases between them.

J is TRBJ2-7 and V is TRBV28, with D perhaps matching TRBD1 or TRBD2 (6 bases each). Germline V gives CDR1 MDHEN, CDR2 SYDVKM. Trimming pared 5 bases from V and 6 bases from J, leaving 8 bases between. This CDR3 is 11 amino acids long. CDR3: CASSGGGEQYF. The CDR3 DNA follows: TGTGCCAGCAGTGGAGGGGGCGAGCAGTACTTC.

The V gene is TRBV30, the J gene TRBJ2-3; no reliable D call. CDR1 is GTSNPN, CDR2 SVGIG, per germline (reference sequence). The germline V and J ends were trimmed by 7 bases and 5 bases, with 10 bases remaining between them. The CDR3 sequence is 11 residues long. CDR3 protein: CAYTIGDTQYF. Here the CDR3 DNA reads TGTGCCTATACGATTGGAGATACGCAGTATTTT.

The gene calls are TRBV30 and TRBJ2-7, with TRBD2 identical over 11 bases. The germline V gene has CDR1 GTSNPN and CDR2 SVGIG (reference sequence). The CDR3 is made up of 13 amino acids. The J segment lost 3 bases and the V segment lost 6 bases, leaving 4 bases of the junction unmatched. The CDR3 sequence is CACTSGGVYEQYF. For the CDR3, the DNA is TGTGCCTGTACTAGCGGGGGCGTCTACGAGCAGTACTTC.

The chain uses TRBV28 and TRBJ1-1, with 7 positions matching TRBD1. The V gene's germline CDR1 is MDHEN and CDR2 SYDVKM. V shed 5 bases, J shed 6 bases, and the junction held 15 bases outside the gene matches. The CDR3 loop spans 16 amino acids. The CDR3 DNA reads as TGTGCCAGCAGTCCGCGACAGGGTCTTGGTCAGCCTGAAGCTTTCTTT. Its translation is CASSPRQGLGQPEAFF.

The rearrangement links TRBV7-2 to TRBJ2-7; D not certain. This CDR3 contains 15 residues. Trimming shortened V by 4 bases and J by 0 bases, and 13 bases separated the two germline ends. Germline values: CDR1 SGHTA, CDR2 FQGNSA. The CDR3 protein is CASSSLWDGSYEQYF. CDR3 bases: TGTGCCAGCAGCTCCCTGTGGGATGGCTCCTACGAGCAGTACTTC.

This clone was counted once. The rearrangement joins TRBV5-1 to TRBJ1-5; 9 bases fit TRBD1. The CDR3 runs to 16 residues. Germline-derived CDR1 and CDR2 are SGHRS and YFSETQ. J lost 6 bases, V lost 0 bases, and 7 bases had no gene match. The CDR3 loop reads CASSLGTGDWGQPQHF. The CDR3 coding sequence is TGCGCCAGCAGCTTGGGGACAGGGGATTGGGGTCAGCCCCAGCATTTT.

CDR3 nucleotide sequence: TGTGCCAGTAGTATAGGTCCCGGGTTGCCGAGGAACACTGAAGCTTTCTTT. Its protein is CASSIGPGLPRNTEAFF. The chain is built from TRBV19 and TRBJ1-1; D remains ambiguous. The length of the CDR3 is 17 residues. Germline assignment: CDR1 LNHDA and CDR2 SQIVND (reference sequence). V was clipped by 1 base and J by 1 base, with 16 bases between them.

The chain joins TRBV24-1 to TRBJ2-7; the match to TRBD1 covers 7 bases. Germline V gene data show CDR1 as KGHDR and CDR2 as SFDVKD. Trimming took 12 bases from V and 7 from J; bases not matched to a gene: 14. The CDR3 is made up of 13 amino acids. This chain's CDR3 is CASDAPGGREQYF. CDR3 bases: TGTGCCTCCGATGCTCCAGGGGGAAGGGAGCAGTACTTC.

This chain links TRBV28 with TRBJ2-3; 8 nucleotides agree with TRBD2. Germline-derived CDR1 and CDR2 are MDHEN and SYDVKM. The V gene end was trimmed by 5 bases and the J gene end by 3 bases; junction bases not matched to a gene: 7. This CDR3 spans 15 amino acids. DNA for the CDR3: TGTGCCAGCAGTGCCCCCGCGGGAGGTACAGATACGCAGTATTTT. Translated, it gives CASSAPAGGTDTQYF.

This sequence joins TRBV6-2 or TRBV6-3 and TRBJ1-2; TRBD1 matches 10 bases. J gave up 12 bases and V 0 bases, and 10 bases lay outside the gene matches. Germline V gives CDR1 MNHEY, CDR2 SVGEGT. There are 15 residues in the CDR3. CDR3 DNA sequence: TGTGCCAGCAGTTACTCGGGACAGGGGAGCGGCGGAAACACCTTC. It is translated as CASSYSGQGSGGNTF.

A single count supports this clone. The V and J genes are TRBV7-9 and TRBJ1-5; D is unresolved. The CDR3 consists of 13 residues. Germline V gene lookup returns CDR1 SEHNR and CDR2 FQNEAQ (reference sequence). The V end lost 5 bases, the J end lost 7 bases, and 12 bases lay between the germline ends. The CDR3 coding sequence is TGTGCCAGCAGCCCGACGGGCCCCCAGCCCCAGCATTTT. Its translation: CASSPTGPQPQHF.

V and J are TRBV5-5 and TRBJ1-1; D not certain. Germline values: CDR1 SGHKS, CDR2 YYEKEE (reference sequence). Trimming took off 4 bases at V and 6 bases at J, with 19 bases between the two ends. The CDR3 runs to 15 residues. CDR3 loop: CASSPRTLGRSEAFF. CDR3 DNA: TGTGCCAGCAGCCCCCGGACGTTGGGAAGATCTGAAGCTTTCTTT.

J is TRBJ1-5 and V is TRBV6-1; D may be TRBD1 (6 bases). CDR1 is MNHNS, CDR2 SASEGT, per germline. V lost 0 bases to trimming and J lost 12 bases, with 15 bases between them. The CDR3 contains 14 residues. The CDR3 nucleotides are TGTGCCAGCAGTGAAGCGGCCCCAGGGGATCTCCAGCATTTT. Translating gives CASSEAAPGDLQHF.

The rearrangement links TRBV5-1 to TRBJ2-2, with 9 nucleotides matching TRBD1. The J segment lost 2 bases and the V segment lost 6 bases, leaving 8 bases of the junction unmatched. CDR1 and CDR2 from the germline V gene are SGHRS and YFSETQ. This CDR3 contains 16 residues. CDR3 sequence: CASTQKGQGNTGELFF. In DNA form, the CDR3 reads TGCGCCAGCACTCAAAAGGGACAGGGAAACACCGGGGAGCTGTTTTTT.